This is a list of T cell receptor beta chains from one sample in a study of T cell repertoires in cytomegalovirus infection. TCRdb processed the reads anew with MiXCR; each CDR3 protein has one entry. The data hold about 740,000 distinct CDR3 sequences, with around a third observed a single time. The antigens these receptors bind are not known. The sample was cultured PBMCs, taken from culture after CMV antigen stimulation. These receptors were collected from a human donor in good health (CMV status not recorded). Some clones in this sample may be carry-over from other donors' samples. Each CDR3 is given with its conserved first and last residue. Each record gives: V gene, J gene, D gene, clone size, CDR3 DNA, CDR3 protein. The D gene is left open where the match is weak. Expanded clones are given a class, and other clones once, few, many or no size at all.

V gene: TRBV7-2; J gene: TRBJ1-5; D gene: .; clone size: many; CDR3 DNA: TGTGCCAGCAGCACTTTCCCGACAGTATCCCAGCCCCAGCATTTT; CDR3 protein: CASSTFPTVSQPQHF
V gene: TRBV11-2; J gene: TRBJ2-3; D gene: .; clone size: .; CDR3 DNA: TGTGCCAGCAGGGGTTTAAACACAGATACGCAGTATTTT; CDR3 protein: CASRGLNTDTQYF
V gene: TRBV19; J gene: TRBJ2-1; D gene: .; clone size: .; CDR3 DNA: TGTGCCACCCGGACACCGATCGAGCAGTTCTTC; CDR3 protein: CATRTPIEQFF
V gene: TRBV7-2; J gene: TRBJ2-1; D gene: TRBD2; clone size: few; CDR3 DNA: TGTGCCAGCAGCTTAGTCCGGCCGGGACTAGCCCCCAATGAGCAGTTCTTC; CDR3 protein: CASSLVRPGLAPNEQFF
V gene: TRBV7-9; J gene: TRBJ2-5; D gene: TRBD2; clone size: .; CDR3 DNA: TGTGCCAGCAGCTTGATGGGACTAGCGGATTACCAAGAGACCCAGTACTTC; CDR3 protein: CASSLMGLADYQETQYF
V gene: TRBV6-5; J gene: TRBJ1-1; D gene: .; clone size: .; CDR3 DNA: TGTGCCAGCAGTCCGCCCGGGGGCCGAGGCGGGGCTTTCTTT; CDR3 protein: CASSPPGGRGGAFF
V gene: TRBV7-8; J gene: TRBJ2-2; D gene: .; clone size: many; CDR3 DNA: TGTGCCAGCAGCTTAGTTGACGGGGAGCTGTTTTTT; CDR3 protein: CASSLVDGELFF
V gene: TRBV7-2; J gene: TRBJ2-7; D gene: .; clone size: many; CDR3 DNA: TGTGCCAGCAGCTTGCAGAGAGGCGGTACTCCGTACTTC; CDR3 protein: CASSLQRGGTPYF
V gene: TRBV12-3/TRBV12-4; J gene: TRBJ2-3; D gene: .; clone size: .; CDR3 DNA: TGTGCCAGCAGCTACCTTGGTCCAGGGAGGACAGATACGCAGTATTTT; CDR3 protein: CASSYLGPGRTDTQYF
V gene: TRBV12-3/TRBV12-4; J gene: TRBJ2-1; D gene: .; clone size: .; CDR3 DNA: TGTGCCAGCAGTTTCTGGCATGAGCAGTTCTTC; CDR3 protein: CASSFWHEQFF
V gene: TRBV12-3/TRBV12-4; J gene: TRBJ2-3; D gene: TRBD1; clone size: few; CDR3 DNA: TGTGCCAGCAGTTTTTATAGGACAGGGGTGTCAGATACGCAGTATTTT; CDR3 protein: CASSFYRTGVSDTQYF
V gene: TRBV18; J gene: TRBJ2-3; D gene: TRBD2; clone size: .; CDR3 DNA: TGTGCCAGCTCACCCCTCGGCGCGGGAGGGACAGATACGCAGTATTTT; CDR3 protein: CASSPLGAGGTDTQYF
V gene: TRBV19; J gene: TRBJ2-7; D gene: .; clone size: .; CDR3 DNA: TGTGCCAGTAGTATGCCGGACAGTTTCTATCGCGAGCAGTACTTC; CDR3 protein: CASSMPDSFYREQYF
V gene: TRBV20-1; J gene: TRBJ2-4; D gene: TRBD2; clone size: few; CDR3 DNA: TGCAGTGTTGGGGGTAGCGGGAGGGAATCGATCAAAAACATTCAGTACTTC; CDR3 protein: CSVGGSGRESIKNIQYF
V gene: TRBV7-9; J gene: TRBJ2-3; D gene: .; clone size: .; CDR3 DNA: TGTGCCAGCGGTGGCACAGATGCGCAGTATTTT; CDR3 protein: CASGGTDAQYF
V gene: TRBV7-9; J gene: TRBJ1-2; D gene: .; clone size: .; CDR3 DNA: TGTGCCAGCAGCTTAGGCCAGGGTGATTTTTCTTTTGGCTACACCTTC; CDR3 protein: CASSLGQGDFSFGYTF
V gene: TRBV12-3/TRBV12-4; J gene: TRBJ2-4; D gene: .; clone size: .; CDR3 DNA: TGTGCCAGCAGTTTAACAGGAGCAAACATTCAGTACTTC; CDR3 protein: CASSLTGANIQYF
V gene: TRBV2; J gene: TRBJ1-5; D gene: TRBD1; clone size: few; CDR3 DNA: TGTGCCAGCAGTGTCAAACAGGGGCGAGGACAGCCCCAGCATTTT; CDR3 protein: CASSVKQGRGQPQHF
V gene: TRBV5-4; J gene: TRBJ2-2; D gene: .; clone size: few; CDR3 DNA: TGTGCCAGCAGCTGGACTAGGGGGGGCACCGGGGAGCTGTTTTTT; CDR3 protein: CASSWTRGGTGELFF
V gene: TRBV27; J gene: TRBJ1-4; D gene: .; clone size: many; CDR3 DNA: TGTGCCAGCAGCTCGGACCGACGGAATGAAAAACTGTTTTTT; CDR3 protein: CASSSDRRNEKLFF
V gene: TRBV7-2; J gene: TRBJ1-3; D gene: TRBD1; clone size: .; CDR3 DNA: TGTGCCAGCAGCCCCCAGGGGGCGCTTTCACGGAACACCATATATTTT; CDR3 protein: CASSPQGALSRNTIYF
V gene: TRBV6-2/TRBV6-3; J gene: TRBJ2-5; D gene: .; clone size: .; CDR3 DNA: TGTGCCAGCAGACGAAACCGGTTGGCCCAGTACTTC; CDR3 protein: CASRRNRLAQYF
V gene: TRBV20-1; J gene: TRBJ2-7; D gene: .; clone size: .; CDR3 DNA: TGCAGTGCCGTACCCCAGTCTGATTACGAGCAGTACTTC; CDR3 protein: CSAVPQSDYEQYF
V gene: TRBV7-8; J gene: TRBJ2-1; D gene: .; clone size: .; CDR3 DNA: TGTGCCAGCAGCGTGGACTCGGGGACCTACAATGAGCAGTTCTTC; CDR3 protein: CASSVDSGTYNEQFF
V gene: TRBV12-3/TRBV12-4; J gene: TRBJ1-2; D gene: TRBD1; clone size: .; CDR3 DNA: TGTGCCAGCAGTTTACTCCGGGACAGCAACTATGGCTACACCTTC; CDR3 protein: CASSLLRDSNYGYTF
V gene: TRBV7-2; J gene: TRBJ1-1; D gene: TRBD1; clone size: .; CDR3 DNA: TGTGCCAGCAGCATCCCGGACAGGGGTGAAGCTTTCTTT; CDR3 protein: CASSIPDRGEAFF
V gene: TRBV15; J gene: TRBJ1-4; D gene: TRBD1; clone size: once; CDR3 DNA: TGTGCCACCACCCCGACAGGGACTAATGAAAAACTGTTTTTT; CDR3 protein: CATTPTGTNEKLFF
V gene: TRBV20-1; J gene: TRBJ1-4; D gene: .; clone size: .; CDR3 DNA: TGCAGTGCTAGAGATCTTCGGGGGGCAGGTTGGACTAATGAAAAACTGTTTTTT; CDR3 protein: CSARDLRGAGWTNEKLFF
V gene: TRBV7-2; J gene: TRBJ2-3; D gene: .; clone size: .; CDR3 DNA: TGTGCCAGCAGCTGGGACACGATCTATACGCAGTATTTT; CDR3 protein: CASSWDTIYTQYF
V gene: TRBV6-6; J gene: TRBJ2-3; D gene: .; clone size: few; CDR3 DNA: TGTGCCAGCAGTGGGGTTTACACAGATACGCAGTATTTT; CDR3 protein: CASSGVYTDTQYF
V gene: TRBV7-2; J gene: TRBJ1-1; D gene: .; clone size: many; CDR3 DNA: TGTGCCACCCGACCGGGCCCCTGGGAGAACACTGAAGCTTTCTTT; CDR3 protein: CATRPGPWENTEAFF
V gene: TRBV15; J gene: TRBJ2-3; D gene: .; clone size: few; CDR3 DNA: TGTGCCACCAGCAGAGTTGAAGATACGCAGTATTTT; CDR3 protein: CATSRVEDTQYF
V gene: TRBV7-2; J gene: TRBJ2-7; D gene: .; clone size: many; CDR3 DNA: TGTGCCAGCAGCTTAGCAGGGATCTCCTACGAGCAGTACTTC; CDR3 protein: CASSLAGISYEQYF
V gene: TRBV11-2; J gene: TRBJ1-1; D gene: .; clone size: .; CDR3 DNA: TGTGCCAGCAGCTTAGATCGGGAGGGCACTGAAGCTTTCTTT; CDR3 protein: CASSLDREGTEAFF
V gene: TRBV19; J gene: TRBJ2-1; D gene: .; clone size: few; CDR3 DNA: TGTGCCAGTAGGACCACAGAAAATGAGCAGTTCTTC; CDR3 protein: CASRTTENEQFF
V gene: TRBV2; J gene: TRBJ2-5; D gene: .; clone size: .; CDR3 DNA: TGTGCCAGCAGGGATAGCGGTTCGGAGACCCAGTACTTC; CDR3 protein: CASRDSGSETQYF
V gene: TRBV12-3/TRBV12-4; J gene: TRBJ1-3; D gene: .; clone size: .; CDR3 DNA: TGTGCCAGCAGTTTCGACAAGATATTCTCTGGAAACACCATATATTTT; CDR3 protein: CASSFDKIFSGNTIYF
V gene: TRBV6-5; J gene: TRBJ2-1; D gene: .; clone size: .; CDR3 DNA: TGTGCCAGCAGTTACGTGGGGGCGTACAATGAGCAGTTCTTC; CDR3 protein: CASSYVGAYNEQFF
V gene: TRBV27; J gene: TRBJ1-1; D gene: .; clone size: few; CDR3 DNA: TGTGCCAGCAGTGTGAGGGGCACTGAAGCTTTCTTT; CDR3 protein: CASSVRGTEAFF
V gene: TRBV7-8; J gene: TRBJ2-2; D gene: .; clone size: .; CDR3 DNA: TGTGCCAGCAGCTTAGTTGGAGGGGGGGAGCTGTTTTTT; CDR3 protein: CASSLVGGGELFF
V gene: TRBV28; J gene: TRBJ1-1; D gene: .; clone size: few; CDR3 DNA: TGTGCCAGCAGTTCCGGGGAAGGTGTGAAATTGAACACTGAAGCTTTCTTT; CDR3 protein: CASSSGEGVKLNTEAFF
V gene: TRBV7-2; J gene: TRBJ2-5; D gene: .; clone size: many; CDR3 DNA: TGTGCCAGCAGCCCCATTGTGGTCCGCCGGGAGACCCAGTACTTC; CDR3 protein: CASSPIVVRRETQYF